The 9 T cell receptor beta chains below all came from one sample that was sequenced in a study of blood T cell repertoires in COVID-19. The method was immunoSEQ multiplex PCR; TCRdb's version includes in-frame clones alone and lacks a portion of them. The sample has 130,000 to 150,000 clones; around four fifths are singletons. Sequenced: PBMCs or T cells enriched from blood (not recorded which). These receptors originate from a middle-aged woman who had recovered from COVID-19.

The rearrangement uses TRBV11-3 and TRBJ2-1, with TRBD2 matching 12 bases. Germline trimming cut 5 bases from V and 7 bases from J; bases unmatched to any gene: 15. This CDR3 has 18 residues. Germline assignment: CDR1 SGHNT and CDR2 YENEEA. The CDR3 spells CASSLRALAGGPGNEQFF. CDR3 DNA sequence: TGTGCCAGCAGCCTCAGGGCCCTAGCGGGAGGGCCGGGAAATGAGCAGTTCTTC.

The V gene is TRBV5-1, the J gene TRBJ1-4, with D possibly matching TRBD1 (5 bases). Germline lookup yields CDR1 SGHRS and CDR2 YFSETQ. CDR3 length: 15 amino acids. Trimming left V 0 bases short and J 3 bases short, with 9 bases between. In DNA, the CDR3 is TGCGCCAGCAGCTTGGATGGGGGGGCTAATGAAAAACTGTTTTTT. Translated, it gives CASSLDGGANEKLFF.

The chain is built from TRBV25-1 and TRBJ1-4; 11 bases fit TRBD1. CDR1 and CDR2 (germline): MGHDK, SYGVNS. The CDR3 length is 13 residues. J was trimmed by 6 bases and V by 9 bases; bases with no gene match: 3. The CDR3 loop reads CASSDRGHEKLFF. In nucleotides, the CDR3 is TGTGCCAGTTCGGACAGGGGGCATGAAAAACTGTTTTTT.

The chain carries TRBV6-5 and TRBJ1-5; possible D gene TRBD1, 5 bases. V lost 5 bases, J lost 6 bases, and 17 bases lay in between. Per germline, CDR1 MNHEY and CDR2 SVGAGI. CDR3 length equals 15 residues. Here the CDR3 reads CASSILGTQSQPQHF. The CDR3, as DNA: TGTGCCAGCAGTATCCTCGGGACTCAGAGTCAGCCCCAGCATTTT.

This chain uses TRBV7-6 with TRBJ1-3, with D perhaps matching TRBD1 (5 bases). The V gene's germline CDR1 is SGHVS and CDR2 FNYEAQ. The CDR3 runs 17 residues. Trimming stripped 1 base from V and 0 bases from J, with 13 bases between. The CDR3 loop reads CASSLGGGASSGNTIYF. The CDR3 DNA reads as TGTGCCAGCAGCTTAGGAGGAGGGGCCAGCTCTGGAAACACCATATATTTT.

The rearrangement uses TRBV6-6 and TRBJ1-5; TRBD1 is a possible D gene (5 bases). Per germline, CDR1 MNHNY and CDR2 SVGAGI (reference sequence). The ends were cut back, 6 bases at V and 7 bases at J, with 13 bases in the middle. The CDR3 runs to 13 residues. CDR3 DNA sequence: TGTGCCAGCAGCGACGGGGGTCGGCAGCCCCAGCATTTT. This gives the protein CASSDGGRQPQHF.

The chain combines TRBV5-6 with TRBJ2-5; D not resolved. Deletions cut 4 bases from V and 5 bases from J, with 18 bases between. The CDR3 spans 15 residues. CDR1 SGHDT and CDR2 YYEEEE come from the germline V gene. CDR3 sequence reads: CASSAPTTKRETQYF. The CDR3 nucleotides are TGTGCCAGCAGCGCACCGACGACCAAGAGGGAGACCCAGTACTTC. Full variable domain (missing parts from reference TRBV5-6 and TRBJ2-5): DAGVTQSPTHLIKTRGQQVTLRCSPKSGHDTVSWYQQALGQGPQFIFQYYEEEERQRGNFPDRFSGHQFPNYSSELNVNALLLGDSALYLCASSAPTTKRETQYFGPGTRLLVL.

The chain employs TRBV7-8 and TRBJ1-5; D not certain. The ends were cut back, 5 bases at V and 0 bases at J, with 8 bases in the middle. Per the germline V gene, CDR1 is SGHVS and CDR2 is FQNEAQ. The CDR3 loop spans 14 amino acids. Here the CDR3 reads CASSPGSSNQPQHF. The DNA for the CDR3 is TGTGCCAGCAGCCCGGGGTCTAGCAATCAGCCCCAGCATTTT.

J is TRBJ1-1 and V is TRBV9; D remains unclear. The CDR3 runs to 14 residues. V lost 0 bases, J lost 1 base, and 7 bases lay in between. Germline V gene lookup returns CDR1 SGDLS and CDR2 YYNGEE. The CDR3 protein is CASSVATSNTEAFF. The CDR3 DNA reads TGTGCCAGCAGCGTAGCTACGTCGAACACTGAAGCTTTCTTT.